These 10 T cell receptor beta chains came from one sample sequenced in a study of blood T cell repertoires in COVID-19. Produced via immunoSEQ multiplex PCR; TCRdb's table is partial and in-frame only. The sample carries tens of thousands of clones, more than 90% recorded once. Source material: peripheral blood. The receptors stem from a human donor in a cohort sampled during active COVID-19.

A single count supports this clone. The chain employs TRBV7-9 and TRBJ2-1; TRBD2 matches at 14 bases. The J segment lost 8 bases and the V segment lost 3 bases, leaving 3 bases of the junction unmatched. The CDR3 runs to 15 residues. CDR1 and CDR2 from the germline V gene are SEHNR and FQNEAQ (reference sequence). CDR3 loop: CASSLTSGGADEQFF. CDR3 coding DNA: TGTGCCAGCAGCTTGACTAGCGGGGGGGCCGATGAGCAGTTCTTC. The full variable domain, its missing parts supplied by reference TRBV7-9 and TRBJ2-1, is DTGVSQNPRHKITKRGQNVTFRCDPISEHNRLYWYRQTLGQGPEFLTYFQNEAQLEKSRLLSDRFSAERPKGSFSTLEIQRTEQGDSAMYLCASSLTSGGADEQFFGPGTRLTVL.

This chain joins TRBV5-4 and TRBJ2-2, with a weak D call TRBD2 (5 bases). Germline V gene data show CDR1 as SGHNT and CDR2 as YYREEE (reference sequence). Trimming pared 2 bases from V and 1 base from J, leaving 6 bases between. The CDR3 runs to 14 residues. Written as DNA, the CDR3 is TGTGCCAGCAGCTTTCGGGGGAACACCGGGGAGCTGTTTTTT. It yields the protein CASSFRGNTGELFF.

This clone has only one observation. The chain carries TRBV7-2 and TRBJ2-2; D call uncertain. CDR3 length: 16 residues. The germline CDR1 and CDR2 sequences are SGHTA and FQGNSA. Trimming took off 2 bases at V and 0 bases at J, with 10 bases between the two ends. This CDR3 is CASSLYWAPNTGELFF. The CDR3 DNA sequence: TGTGCCAGCAGCTTATACTGGGCTCCGAACACCGGGGAGCTGTTTTTT.

CDR3 amino acids: CASRTDGTDTQYF. CDR3 sequence (DNA): TGCGCCAGTAGGACAGATGGCACAGATACGCAGTATTTT. The chain couples TRBV5-1 to TRBJ2-3, with D tentatively TRBD1 (6 bases). CDR3 length equals 13 residues. With 8 bases removed from V and 1 base from J, the gap between germline ends came to 11 bases. CDR1 and CDR2 from the germline V gene are SGHRS and YFSETQ. The whole variable domain, filled in from reference TRBV5-1 and TRBJ2-3, reads KAGVTQTPRYLIKTRGQQVTLSCSPISGHRSVSWYQQTPGQGLQFLFEYFSETQRNKGNFPGRFSGRQFSNSRSEMNVSTLELGDSALYLCASRTDGTDTQYFGPGTRLTVL.

The chain combines TRBV7-2 with TRBJ2-1; a weak D match, TRBD2 (5 bases). The V and J ends lost 5 bases and 1 base respectively, with 12 bases between them. This CDR3 contains 15 residues. Germline CDR1 SGHTA, CDR2 FQGNSA. CDR3 amino acids: CASSLYRGSYNEQFF. The CDR3 coding sequence is TGTGCCAGCAGCCTCTACCGGGGTTCCTACAATGAGCAGTTCTTC.

The chain uses TRBV15 and TRBJ2-3; D might be TRBD2 (5 bases). The CDR3 covers 16 residues. CDR1 and CDR2 from the germline V gene are LNHNV and YYDKDF (reference sequence). V lost 0 bases, J lost 6 bases, and 16 bases lay in between. CDR3 amino acids: CATSRELAREFDTQYF. Here the CDR3 DNA reads TGTGCCACCAGCAGAGAGCTAGCTAGGGAGTTCGATACGCAGTATTTT.

J is TRBJ2-7 and V is TRBV5-4; a possible D gene is TRBD1 (6 bases). The CDR3 consists of 15 residues. Trimming stripped 3 bases from V and 4 bases from J, with 17 bases between. Germline CDR1 SGHNT, CDR2 YYREEE (reference sequence). DNA for the CDR3: TGTGCCAGCAGCTCCTCCGAGACAGGCCAGTACGAGCAGTACTTC. As protein: CASSSSETGQYEQYF. The variable domain in full, with the rest retrieved from reference TRBV5-4 and TRBJ2-7, is ETGVTQSPTHLIKTRGQQVTLRCSSQSGHNTVSWYQQALGQGPQFIFQYYREEENGRGNFPPRFSGLQFPNYSSELNVNALELDDSALYLCASSSSETGQYEQYFGPGTRLTVT.

This rearrangement joins TRBV5-1 to TRBJ2-7; D is perhaps TRBD2 (5 bases). The V and J ends lost 0 bases and 3 bases respectively, with 7 bases between them. The CDR3 consists of 13 residues. Germline values: CDR1 SGHRS, CDR2 YFSETQ. Here the CDR3 DNA reads TGCGCCAGCAGCTTGGAACGGGGCTACGAGCAGTACTTC. Its protein is CASSLERGYEQYF.

The chain joins TRBV5-1 to TRBJ2-1, with 8 nucleotides matching TRBD2. Unmatched junction bases numbered 4, after V lost 2 bases and J lost 0 bases. In germline, CDR1 is SGHRS, CDR2 YFSETQ. This CDR3 has 16 residues. In nucleotides, the CDR3 is TGCGCCAGCAGCTTCACTAGCGGAAGCTCCTACAATGAGCAGTTCTTC. The encoded protein is CASSFTSGSSYNEQFF.

As DNA, the CDR3 is TGCGCCAGCAGTGAGTCAGCGGGAGGGCAAGAGACCCAGTACTTC. Encoded protein: CASSESAGGQETQYF. The J gene is TRBJ2-5, the V gene TRBV10-1, with TRBD2 identical over 10 bases. This CDR3 spans 15 amino acids. J was trimmed by 2 bases and V by 0 bases; bases with no gene match: 0. CDR1 is WNHNN, CDR2 SYGVQD, per germline (reference sequence).